These 19 T cell receptor beta chains share one sample of origin, sequenced in a study of cytomegalovirus exposure and HLA in healthy donors. TCRdb keeps only in-frame clones here, not all; method: immunoSEQ multiplex PCR. Seen here are 97,000 or so clones, about 95% observed once, and the top ten hold around 0.85%. Sequencing used PBMCs. The receptors shown here come from a woman under 30 in good health and CMV-seronegative.

The chain combines TRBV19 with TRBJ2-7; the D gene is possibly TRBD1 (6 bases). This CDR3 is 12 amino acids long. Germline V gene data show CDR1 as LNHDA and CDR2 as SQIVND (reference sequence). With 5 bases removed from V and 1 base from J, the gap between germline ends came to 6 bases. CDR3 in DNA: TGTGCCAGTAGTGGACAGTCCTACGAGCAGTACTTC. Protein product: CASSGQSYEQYF.

The chain links TRBV30 to TRBJ1-4; 7 bases fit TRBD1. The V and J ends lost 0 bases and 8 bases, in that order; junction bases with no gene match: 9. Germline V CDR1 and CDR2: GTSNPN, SVGIG (reference sequence). This CDR3 is 15 amino acids long. DNA of the CDR3: TGTGCCTGGAGTGTACGAGCACAGGGGTTAGAAAAACTGTTTTTT. It yields the protein CAWSVRAQGLEKLFF.

This sequence joins TRBV6-4 and TRBJ2-5; 9 bases match TRBD1. Trimming took 3 bases from V and 5 from J; bases not matched to a gene: 7. The CDR3 is 15 amino acids. Germline CDR1 is MRHNA and CDR2 is SNTAGT. The CDR3 reads CASSESIGQGETQYF. In DNA, the CDR3 is TGTGCCAGCAGTGAGTCGATAGGACAGGGGGAGACCCAGTACTTC.

The chain uses TRBV7-3 and TRBJ1-1, with D perhaps TRBD1 (5 bases). V was cut by 5 bases and J by 2 bases, with 9 bases left in between. CDR1 is SGHTA and CDR2 is FQGTGA in the germline V gene. The CDR3 is 13 residues long. CDR3 nucleotides: TGTGCCAGCAGCGAGCAGGGTAACACTGAAGCTTTCTTT. Translated, it gives CASSEQGNTEAFF.

The J gene is TRBJ1-2, the V gene TRBV27; TRBD1 matches at 7 bases. With 4 bases clipped from V and 4 bases from J, the junction kept 9 bases outside the gene matches. The CDR3 is 15 amino acids. The germline V gene has CDR1 MNHEY and CDR2 SMNVEV (reference sequence). CDR3: CASSSIGTEFYGYTF. The DNA of the CDR3 is TGTGCCAGCAGTTCCATTGGGACAGAGTTCTATGGCTACACCTTC.

The CDR3 DNA reads as TGTGCCAGCAGTCTGACGGGAGCTAGCCTCTATGGCTACACCTTC. Its translation is CASSLTGASLYGYTF. This sequence joins TRBV2 and TRBJ1-2; D not certain. The germline V gene has CDR1 SNHLY and CDR2 FYNNEI. The CDR3 is 15 residues long. Trimming took off 5 bases at V and 4 bases at J, with 17 bases between the two ends. The entire variable domain, with the rest obtained from reference TRBV2 and TRBJ1-2, is as follows: EPEVTQTPSHQVTQMGQEVILRCVPISNHLYFYWYRQILGQKVEFLVSFYNNEISEKSEIFDDQFSVERPDGSNFTLKIRSTKLEDSAMYFCASSLTGASLYGYTFGSGTRLTVV.

This chain connects TRBV7-9 to TRBJ2-7; perhaps TRBD2 as D (5 bases). This CDR3 has 12 residues. V was shortened by 5 bases and J by 3 bases, with 8 bases between the two germline ends. The V gene's germline CDR1 is SEHNR and CDR2 FQNEAQ (reference sequence). The DNA for the CDR3 is TGTGCCAGCAGCATAGGACTCTACGAGCAGTACTTC. Protein: CASSIGLYEQYF.

The chain is built from TRBV9 and TRBJ2-1; no clear D gene. The germline V gene encodes CDR1 SGDLS and CDR2 YYNGEE. The CDR3 loop spans 12 amino acids. V shed 3 bases and J shed 6 bases, with 7 bases lying between them. CDR3 nucleotide sequence: TGTGCCAGCAGCGGCGACACCAATGAGCAGTTCTTC. Its protein is CASSGDTNEQFF.

V usage is TRBV2 and J usage is TRBJ2-3, with TRBD1 matching 9 bases. The CDR3 extends over 15 amino acids. The V and J ends lost 2 bases and 3 bases, in that order; junction bases with no gene match: 3. Germline-derived CDR1 and CDR2 are SNHLY and FYNNEI. DNA of the CDR3: TGTGCCAGCAGTGAACCGGACAGGGGTACAGATACGCAGTATTTT. Encoded protein: CASSEPDRGTDTQYF.

The chain joins TRBV5-1 to TRBJ2-1; 9 positions agree with TRBD2. The CDR3 runs to 16 residues. The V segment lost 4 bases and the J segment 3 bases; nucleotides outside the gene matches: 8. The germline V gene has CDR1 SGHRS and CDR2 YFSETQ. This CDR3 is CASSRSSGTRYNEQFF. CDR3 nucleotides: TGCGCCAGCAGCCGATCTAGCGGGACGCGCTACAATGAGCAGTTCTTC.

The DNA for the CDR3 is TGTGCCAGCAGTTGGGACAGGGGCTACAATGAGCAGTTCTTC. Protein product: CASSWDRGYNEQFF. V is TRBV6-5 and J is TRBJ2-1; 10 positions agree with TRBD1. Germline loops: CDR1 MNHEY, CDR2 SVGAGI. The V gene end was trimmed by 4 bases and the J gene end by 3 bases; junction bases not matched to a gene: 0. The CDR3 has 14 residues.

This clone has a single count. This rearrangement joins TRBV19 to TRBJ1-2; D is unresolved. This CDR3 contains 13 residues. V lost 10 bases and J lost 8, with 20 bases in between. CDR1 and CDR2 (germline): LNHDA, SQIVND (reference sequence). The CDR3 DNA follows: TGTGCCACCAGGAGGCAGGAACTCCTCGGCTACACCTTC. It translates to CATRRQELLGYTF.

V and J are TRBV19 and TRBJ2-1; a possible D gene is TRBD2 (5 bases). Germline V gives CDR1 LNHDA, CDR2 SQIVND (reference sequence). The CDR3 contains 16 residues. V shed 2 bases and J shed 3 bases, with 14 bases lying between them. This CDR3 is CASSILSAGDYNEQFF. The CDR3 DNA is TGTGCCAGTAGTATACTCTCCGCCGGGGACTACAATGAGCAGTTCTTC.

For the CDR3, the DNA is TGTGCCAGCAGTGAAGCGGGAGGGGTGGAGACCCAGTACTTC. As protein: CASSEAGGVETQYF. The gene calls are TRBV6-1 and TRBJ2-5; 7 nucleotides match TRBD2. V lost 0 bases to trimming and J lost 5 bases; unmatched junction nucleotides: 3. This CDR3 region has 14 residues. Germline CDR1 is MNHNS and CDR2 is SASEGT.

The chain carries TRBV11-3 and TRBJ2-7, with unresolved D. With 5 bases removed from V and 1 base from J, the gap between germline ends came to 12 bases. Per the germline V gene, CDR1 is SGHNT and CDR2 is YENEEA. The CDR3 is 14 residues long. CDR3 sequence (DNA): TGTGCCAGCAGCCAGGTACAGTCATCCTACGAGCAGTACTTC. Its protein product is CASSQVQSSYEQYF.

The chain is built from TRBV5-1 and TRBJ2-7; perhaps TRBD1 as D (5 bases). Looked up from germline, CDR1 is SGHRS and CDR2 is YFSETQ. The germline V and J ends were trimmed by 0 bases and 7 bases, with 5 bases remaining between them. The CDR3 has 11 residues. The CDR3 DNA sequence: TGCGCCAGCAGCTTGGACAGGGAGCAGTACTTC. Translating it yields CASSLDREQYF.

V is TRBV4-1 and J is TRBJ2-7; TRBD1 is a possible D gene (6 bases). Trimming pared 5 bases from V and 1 base from J, leaving 12 bases between. In germline, CDR1 is MGHRA, CDR2 YSYEKL. This CDR3 region has 14 residues. CDR3 nucleotide sequence: TGCGCCAGCAGCGAAGCTGGACAGTCCTACGAGCAGTACTTC. Translation gives CASSEAGQSYEQYF.

The genes are TRBV5-1 and TRBJ2-7; 9 bases fit TRBD1. V was pared by 4 bases and J by 2 bases, with 4 bases of the junction left unmatched. CDR1 SGHRS and CDR2 YFSETQ come from the germline V gene. The CDR3 spans 14 residues. CDR3 coding DNA: TGCGCCAGCAGCGCCCGACAGGGGGCCTACGAGCAGTACTTC. The encoded protein is CASSARQGAYEQYF.

The chain joins TRBV27 to TRBJ2-7; D may be TRBD2 (5 bases). The CDR3 runs to 15 residues. CDR1 is MNHEY and CDR2 is SMNVEV in the germline V gene (reference sequence). V gave up 6 bases and J gave up 5 bases, with 20 bases separating them. The CDR3: CASSNFGPGIDEQYF. DNA for the CDR3: TGTGCCAGCAGCAATTTCGGACCGGGGATCGACGAGCAGTACTTC.